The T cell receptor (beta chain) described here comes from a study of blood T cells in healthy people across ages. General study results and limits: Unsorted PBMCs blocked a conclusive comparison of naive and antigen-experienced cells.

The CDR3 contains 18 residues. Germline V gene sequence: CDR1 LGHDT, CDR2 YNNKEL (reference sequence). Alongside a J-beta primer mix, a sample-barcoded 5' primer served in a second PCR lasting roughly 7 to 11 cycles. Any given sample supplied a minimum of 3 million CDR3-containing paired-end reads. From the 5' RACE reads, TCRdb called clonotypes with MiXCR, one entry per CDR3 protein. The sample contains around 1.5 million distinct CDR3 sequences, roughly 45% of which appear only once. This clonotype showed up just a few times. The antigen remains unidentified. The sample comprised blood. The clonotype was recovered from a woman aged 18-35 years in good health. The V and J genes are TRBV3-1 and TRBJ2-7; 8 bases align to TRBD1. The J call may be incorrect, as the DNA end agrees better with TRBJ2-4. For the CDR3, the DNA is TGTGCCAGCAGCCATACTCCGGACAGGGCTGCCTCCAAAAACATTCAGTACTTC. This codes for CASSHTPDRAASKNIQYF.